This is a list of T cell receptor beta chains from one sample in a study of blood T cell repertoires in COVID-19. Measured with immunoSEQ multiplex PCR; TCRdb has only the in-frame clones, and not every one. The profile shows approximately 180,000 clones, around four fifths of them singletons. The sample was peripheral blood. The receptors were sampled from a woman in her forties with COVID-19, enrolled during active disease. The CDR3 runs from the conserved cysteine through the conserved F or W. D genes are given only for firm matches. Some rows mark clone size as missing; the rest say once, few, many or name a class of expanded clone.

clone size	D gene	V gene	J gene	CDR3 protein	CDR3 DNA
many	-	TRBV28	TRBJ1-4	CASRLQGFWEKLFF	TGTGCCAGCAGACTCCAGGGGTTTTGGGAAAAACTGTTTTTT
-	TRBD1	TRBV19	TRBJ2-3	CASIRTGAGTDTQYF	TGTGCCAGTATTCGGACAGGGGCAGGCACAGATACGCAGTATTTT
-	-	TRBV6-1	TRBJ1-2	CASSGTLTGKWANYGYTF	TGTGCCAGCAGTGGCACACTCACAGGAAAATGGGCTAACTATGGCTACACCTTC
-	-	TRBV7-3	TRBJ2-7	CASSKESRYEQYF	TGTGCCAGCTCCAAAGAAAGCAGGTACGAGCAGTACTTC
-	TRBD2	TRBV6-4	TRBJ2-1	CASSAGTSGIPYSYNEQFF	TGTGCCAGCAGTGCCGGGACTAGCGGGATCCCCTACTCCTACAATGAGCAGTTCTTC
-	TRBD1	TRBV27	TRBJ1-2	CASSSRTGSGGYTF	TGTGCCAGCAGTTCACGGACAGGGAGTGGCGGCTACACCTTC
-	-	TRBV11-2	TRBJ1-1	CASSPLRQLNTEAFF	TGTGCCAGCAGCCCCCTCCGACAGTTGAACACTGAAGCTTTCTTT
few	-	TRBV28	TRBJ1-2	CATTQLDRPNYGYTF	TGTGCCACCACACAATTAGACAGACCTAACTATGGCTACACCTTC
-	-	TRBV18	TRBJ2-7	CASSPGGSYEQYF	TGTGCCAGCTCACCGGGGGGTTCCTACGAGCAGTACTTC
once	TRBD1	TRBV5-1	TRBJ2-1	CASSLAGTGSYNEQFF	TGCGCCAGCAGCTTGGCCGGGACAGGATCCTACAATGAGCAGTTCTTC
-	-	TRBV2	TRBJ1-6	CATKGNSPLHF	TGTGCCACTAAGGGGAATTCACCCCTCCACTTT